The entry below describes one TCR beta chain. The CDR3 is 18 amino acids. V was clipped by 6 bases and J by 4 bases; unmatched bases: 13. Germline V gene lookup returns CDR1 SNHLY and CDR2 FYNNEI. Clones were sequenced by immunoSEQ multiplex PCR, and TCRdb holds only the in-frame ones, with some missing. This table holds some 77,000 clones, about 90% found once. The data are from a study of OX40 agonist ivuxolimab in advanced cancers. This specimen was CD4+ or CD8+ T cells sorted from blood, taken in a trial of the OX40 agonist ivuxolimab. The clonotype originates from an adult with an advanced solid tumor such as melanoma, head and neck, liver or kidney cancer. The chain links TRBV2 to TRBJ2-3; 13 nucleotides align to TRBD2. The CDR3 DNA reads TGTGCCAGCAGCCTACTAGCGGGGGGGCGAGGAGGGGCAGATACGCAGTATTTT. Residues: CASSLLAGGRGGADTQYF.